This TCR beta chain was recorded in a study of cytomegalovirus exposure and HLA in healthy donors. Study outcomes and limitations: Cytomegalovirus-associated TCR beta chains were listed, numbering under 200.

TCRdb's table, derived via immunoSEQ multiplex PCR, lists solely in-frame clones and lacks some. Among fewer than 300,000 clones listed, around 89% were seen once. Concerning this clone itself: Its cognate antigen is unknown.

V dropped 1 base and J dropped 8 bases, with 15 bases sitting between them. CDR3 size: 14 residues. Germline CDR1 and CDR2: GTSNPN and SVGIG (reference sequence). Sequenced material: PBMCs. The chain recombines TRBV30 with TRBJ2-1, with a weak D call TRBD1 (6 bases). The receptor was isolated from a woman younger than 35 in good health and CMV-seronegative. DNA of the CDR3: TGTGCCTGGAGTGCGGGAATACAGGGAGATGAGCAGTTCTTC. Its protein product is CAWSAGIQGDEQFF.